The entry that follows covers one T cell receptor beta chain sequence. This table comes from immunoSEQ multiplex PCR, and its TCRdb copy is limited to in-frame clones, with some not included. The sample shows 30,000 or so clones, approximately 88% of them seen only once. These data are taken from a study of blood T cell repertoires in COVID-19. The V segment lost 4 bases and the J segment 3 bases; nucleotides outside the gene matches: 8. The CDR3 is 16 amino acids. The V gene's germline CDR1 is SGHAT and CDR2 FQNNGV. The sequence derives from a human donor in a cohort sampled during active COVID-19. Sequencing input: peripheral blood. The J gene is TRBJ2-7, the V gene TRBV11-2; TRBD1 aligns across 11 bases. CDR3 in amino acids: CASSSLAGTGGYEQYF. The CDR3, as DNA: TGTGCCAGCAGCTCGTTAGCGGGGACAGGGGGCTACGAGCAGTACTTC. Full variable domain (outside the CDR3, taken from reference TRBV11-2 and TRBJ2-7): EAGVAQSPRYKIIEKRQSVAFWCNPISGHATLYWYQQILGQGPKLLIQFQNNGVVDDSQLPKDRFSAERLKGVDSTLKIQPAKLEDSAVYLCASSSLAGTGGYEQYFGPGTRLTVT.